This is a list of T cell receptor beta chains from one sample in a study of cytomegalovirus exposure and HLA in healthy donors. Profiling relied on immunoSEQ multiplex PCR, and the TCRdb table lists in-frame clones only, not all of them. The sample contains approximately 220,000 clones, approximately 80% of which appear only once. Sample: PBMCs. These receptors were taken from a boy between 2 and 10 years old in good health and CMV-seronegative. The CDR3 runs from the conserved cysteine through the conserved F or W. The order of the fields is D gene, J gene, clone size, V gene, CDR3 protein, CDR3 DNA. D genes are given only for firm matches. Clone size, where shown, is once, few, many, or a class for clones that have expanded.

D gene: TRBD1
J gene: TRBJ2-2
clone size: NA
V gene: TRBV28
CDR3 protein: CASSFEQGRPNAGELFF
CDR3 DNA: TGTGCCAGCAGTTTTGAACAGGGGAGACCCAACGCCGGGGAGCTGTTTTTT

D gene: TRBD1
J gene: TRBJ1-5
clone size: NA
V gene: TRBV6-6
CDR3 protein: CASGRTGEGSNQPQHF
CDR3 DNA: TGTGCCAGCGGCCGGACAGGGGAGGGTAGCAATCAGCCCCAGCATTTT

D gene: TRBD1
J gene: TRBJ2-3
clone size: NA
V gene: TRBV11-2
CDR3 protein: CASRERTGPDTQYF
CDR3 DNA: TGTGCCAGCAGGGAAAGGACAGGGCCAGATACGCAGTATTTT

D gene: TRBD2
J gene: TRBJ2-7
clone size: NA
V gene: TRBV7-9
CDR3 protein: CASSLGAGGLYEQYF
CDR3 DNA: TGTGCCAGCAGCTTAGGCGCGGGAGGTCTCTACGAGCAGTACTTC

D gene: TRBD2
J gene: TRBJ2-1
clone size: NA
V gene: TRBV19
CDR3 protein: CASSGRTDEQFF
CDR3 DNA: TGTGCCAGTAGCGGGAGGACGGATGAGCAGTTCTTC

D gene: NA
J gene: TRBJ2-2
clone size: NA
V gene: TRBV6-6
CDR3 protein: CASSYWSGELFF
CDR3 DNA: TGTGCCAGCAGTTACTGGAGCGGGGAGCTGTTTTTT

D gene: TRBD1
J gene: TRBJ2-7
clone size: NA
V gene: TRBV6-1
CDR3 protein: CASSGTGQRSSYEQYF
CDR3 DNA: TGTGCCAGCAGTGGTACGGGACAGCGTAGCTCCTACGAGCAGTACTTC

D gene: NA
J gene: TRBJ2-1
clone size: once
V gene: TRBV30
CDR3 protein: CAWSELGQGILHEQFF
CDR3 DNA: TGTGCCTGGAGTGAATTGGGGCAGGGGATTCTACATGAGCAGTTCTTC

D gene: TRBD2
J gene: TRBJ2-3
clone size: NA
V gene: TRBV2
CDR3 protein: CASSGGTSQTDTQYF
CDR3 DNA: TGTGCCAGCAGTGGGGGGACTAGCCAAACAGATACGCAGTATTTT

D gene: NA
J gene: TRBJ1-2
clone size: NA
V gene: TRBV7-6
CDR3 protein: CASSLVPRGGSYGYTF
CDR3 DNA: TGTGCCAGCAGCTTAGTGCCGAGAGGGGGAAGCTATGGCTACACCTTC

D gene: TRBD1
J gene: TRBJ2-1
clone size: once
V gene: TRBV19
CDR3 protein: CASSIGDRGRNEQFF
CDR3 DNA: TGTGCCAGTAGTATAGGTGACAGGGGAAGGAATGAGCAGTTCTTC

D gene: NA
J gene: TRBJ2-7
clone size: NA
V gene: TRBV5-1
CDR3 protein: CASSFYPDSISYEQYF
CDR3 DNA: TGCGCCAGCAGCTTCTACCCCGATAGTATTTCCTACGAGCAGTACTTC

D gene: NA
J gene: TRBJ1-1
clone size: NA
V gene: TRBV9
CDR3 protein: CASSVGQMNTEAFF
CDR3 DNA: TGTGCCAGCAGCGTGGGACAAATGAACACTGAAGCTTTCTTT

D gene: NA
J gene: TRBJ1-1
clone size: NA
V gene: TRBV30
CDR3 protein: CAWRNGFLEAFF
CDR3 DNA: TGTGCCTGGCGTAACGGGTTCCTTGAAGCTTTCTTT

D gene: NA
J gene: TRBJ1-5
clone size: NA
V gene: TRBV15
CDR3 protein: CATSRVPGNQPQHF
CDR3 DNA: TGTGCCACCAGCAGAGTTCCCGGGAACCAGCCCCAGCATTTT

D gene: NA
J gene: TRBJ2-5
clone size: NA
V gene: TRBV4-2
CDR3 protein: CASSDGEQYF
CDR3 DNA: TGTGCCAGCTCCGACGGGGAGCAGTACTTC

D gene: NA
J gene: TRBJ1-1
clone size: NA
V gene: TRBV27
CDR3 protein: CASSLGAGPFYTEAFF
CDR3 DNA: TGTGCCAGCAGTTTAGGGGCAGGACCTTTTTACACTGAAGCTTTCTTT

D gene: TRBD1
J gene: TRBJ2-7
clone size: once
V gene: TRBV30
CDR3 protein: CAFDRVTEQYF
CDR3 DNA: TGTGCCTTTGACAGGGTAACCGAGCAGTACTTC

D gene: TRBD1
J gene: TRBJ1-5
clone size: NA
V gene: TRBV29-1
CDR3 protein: CSVGTGGNQPQHF
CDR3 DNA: TGCAGCGTTGGGACAGGGGGCAATCAGCCCCAGCATTTT

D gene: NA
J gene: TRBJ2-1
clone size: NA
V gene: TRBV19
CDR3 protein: CASSAQVSVHEQFF
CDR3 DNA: TGTGCCAGTAGTGCCCAGGTCTCGGTCCATGAGCAGTTCTTC

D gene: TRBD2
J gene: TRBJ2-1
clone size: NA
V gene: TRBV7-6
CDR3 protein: CASSFGGINEQFF
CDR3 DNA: TGTGCCAGCAGCTTCGGGGGGATTAATGAGCAGTTCTTC

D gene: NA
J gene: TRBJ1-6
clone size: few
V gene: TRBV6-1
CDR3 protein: CASTERVENSPLHF
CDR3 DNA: TGTGCCAGCACAGAGAGGGTGGAGAATTCACCCCTCCACTTT

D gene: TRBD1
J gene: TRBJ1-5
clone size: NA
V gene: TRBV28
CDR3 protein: CASSLEGGGQPQHF
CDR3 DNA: TGTGCCAGCAGTTTAGAAGGGGGCGGTCAGCCCCAGCATTTT

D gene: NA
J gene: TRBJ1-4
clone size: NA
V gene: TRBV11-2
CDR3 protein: CASSFRGGRREKLFF
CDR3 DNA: TGTGCCAGCAGCTTCCGGGGGGGCCGAAGGGAGAAACTGTTTTTT

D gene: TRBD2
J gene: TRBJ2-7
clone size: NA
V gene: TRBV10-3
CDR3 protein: CAISAGRGYSYEQYF
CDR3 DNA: TGTGCCATCAGTGCGGGGAGGGGATACTCCTACGAGCAGTACTTC

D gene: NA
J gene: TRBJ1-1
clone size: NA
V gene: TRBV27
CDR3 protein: CASSLIQGNTEAFF
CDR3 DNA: TGTGCCAGCAGTTTAATACAGGGGAACACTGAAGCTTTCTTT

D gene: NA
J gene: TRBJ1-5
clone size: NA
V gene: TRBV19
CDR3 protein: CATGLNSNQPQHF
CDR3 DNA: TGTGCCACGGGGTTAAATAGCAATCAGCCCCAGCATTTT

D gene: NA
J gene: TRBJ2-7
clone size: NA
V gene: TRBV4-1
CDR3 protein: CASSQPTTEQYF
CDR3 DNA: TGCGCCAGCAGCCAGCCCACAACCGAGCAGTACTTC

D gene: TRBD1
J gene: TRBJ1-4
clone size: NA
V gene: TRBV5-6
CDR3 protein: CASSPGTGDYNEKLFF
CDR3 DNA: TGTGCCAGCAGCCCCGGGACAGGGGACTATAATGAAAAACTGTTTTTT

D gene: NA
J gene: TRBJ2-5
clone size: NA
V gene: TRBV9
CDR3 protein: CASSPGVGEETQYF
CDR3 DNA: TGTGCCAGCAGCCCCGGGGTTGGAGAGGAGACCCAGTACTTC

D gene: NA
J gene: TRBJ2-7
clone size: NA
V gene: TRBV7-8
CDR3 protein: CASSDPRAYEQYF
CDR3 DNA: TGTGCCAGCAGCGATCCCAGGGCCTACGAGCAGTACTTC

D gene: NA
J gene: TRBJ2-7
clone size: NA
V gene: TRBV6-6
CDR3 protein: CASRADGGSYEQYF
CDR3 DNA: TGTGCCAGCAGGGCAGACGGGGGTTCCTACGAGCAGTACTTC

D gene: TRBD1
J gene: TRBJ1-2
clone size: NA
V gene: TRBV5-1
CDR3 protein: CASSPGQGAMGYGYTF
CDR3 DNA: TGCGCCAGCAGCCCGGGACAGGGGGCAATGGGCTATGGCTACACCTTC

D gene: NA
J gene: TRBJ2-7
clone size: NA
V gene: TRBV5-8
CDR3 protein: CASNLRWEQYF
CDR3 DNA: TGTGCCAGCAACTTACGGTGGGAGCAGTACTTC

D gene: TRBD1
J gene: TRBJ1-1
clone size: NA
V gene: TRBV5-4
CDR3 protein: CASSVNRGRNTEAFF
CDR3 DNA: TGTGCCAGCAGCGTGAACAGGGGGCGGAACACTGAAGCTTTCTTT

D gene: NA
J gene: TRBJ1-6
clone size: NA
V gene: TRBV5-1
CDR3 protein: CASSLERAGSYNSPLHF
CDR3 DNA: TGCGCCAGCAGCTTGGAGAGGGCGGGGTCCTATAATTCACCCCTCCACTTT

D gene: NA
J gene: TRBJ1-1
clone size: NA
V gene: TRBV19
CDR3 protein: CASSPGGNTEAFF
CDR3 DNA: TGTGCCAGTAGTCCCGGTGGGAACACTGAAGCTTTCTTT

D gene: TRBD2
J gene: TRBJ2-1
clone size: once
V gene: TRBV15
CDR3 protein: CATSRGGYNEQFF
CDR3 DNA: TGTGCCACCAGCAGGGGGGGGTACAATGAGCAGTTCTTC

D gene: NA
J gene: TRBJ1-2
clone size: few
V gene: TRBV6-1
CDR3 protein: CASSDQGIGYGYTF
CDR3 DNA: TGTGCCAGCAGTGATCAGGGGATCGGCTATGGCTACACCTTC

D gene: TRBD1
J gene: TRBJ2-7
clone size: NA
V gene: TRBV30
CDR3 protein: CAWRPGQSYEQYF
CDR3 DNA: TGTGCCTGGAGGCCGGGACAGAGTTACGAGCAGTACTTC

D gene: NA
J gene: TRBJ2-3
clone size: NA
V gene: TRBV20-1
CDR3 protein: CSATADTQYF
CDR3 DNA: TGCAGTGCTACAGCAGATACGCAGTATTTT

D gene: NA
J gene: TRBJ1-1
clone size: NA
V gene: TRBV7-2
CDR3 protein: CASSIGRNTEAFF
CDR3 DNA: TGTGCCAGCAGCATCGGTAGGAACACTGAAGCTTTCTTT

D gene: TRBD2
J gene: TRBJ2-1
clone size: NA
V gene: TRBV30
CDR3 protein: CAWSPTRTSQVNEQFF
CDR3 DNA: TGTGCCTGGAGCCCAACTCGGACTAGCCAGGTCAATGAGCAGTTCTTC

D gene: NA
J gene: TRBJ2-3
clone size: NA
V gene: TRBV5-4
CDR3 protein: CASSHPMTLATQYF
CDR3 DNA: TGTGCCAGCAGCCACCCCATGACTCTAGCGACGCAGTATTTT

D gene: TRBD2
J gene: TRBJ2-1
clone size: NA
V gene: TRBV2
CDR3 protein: CASRPLAGGPYVSYNEQFF
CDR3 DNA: TGTGCCAGCAGGCCATTAGCGGGGGGGCCCTACGTATCCTACAATGAGCAGTTCTTC

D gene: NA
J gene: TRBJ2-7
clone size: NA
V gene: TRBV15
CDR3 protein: CATSRDRGNYEQYF
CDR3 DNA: TGTGCCACCAGCAGAGATCGAGGGAACTACGAGCAGTACTTC

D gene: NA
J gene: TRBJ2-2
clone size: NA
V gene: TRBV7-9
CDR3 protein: CASSLALIGGYTGELFF
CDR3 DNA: TGTGCCAGCAGCTTAGCGCTTATCGGGGGATACACCGGGGAGCTGTTTTTT

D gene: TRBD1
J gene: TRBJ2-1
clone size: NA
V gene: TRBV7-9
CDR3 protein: CASSSRDSPDYNEQFF
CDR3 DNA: TGTGCCAGCAGCTCCCGGGACAGCCCTGACTACAATGAGCAGTTCTTC

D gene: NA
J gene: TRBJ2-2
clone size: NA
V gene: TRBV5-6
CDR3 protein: CASSRPPGGRDTGELFF
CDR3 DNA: TGTGCCAGCAGCCGCCCGCCCGGGGGTCGGGACACCGGGGAGCTGTTTTTT

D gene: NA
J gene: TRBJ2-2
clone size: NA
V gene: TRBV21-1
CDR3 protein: CASNAGGELFF
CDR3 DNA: TGTGCCAGCAACGCAGGCGGGGAGCTGTTTTTT

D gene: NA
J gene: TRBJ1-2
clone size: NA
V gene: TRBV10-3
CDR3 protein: CAISGGHQTLGYTF
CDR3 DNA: TGTGCCATCAGTGGTGGACACCAGACGTTGGGCTACACCTTC

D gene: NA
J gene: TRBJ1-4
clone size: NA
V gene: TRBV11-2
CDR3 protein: CASSLAQEKLFF
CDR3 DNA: TGTGCCAGCAGCTTAGCACAGGAAAAACTGTTTTTT

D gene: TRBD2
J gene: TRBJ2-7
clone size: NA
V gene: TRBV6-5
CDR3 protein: CASTGSGTSSYEQYF
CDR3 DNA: TGTGCCAGCACGGGAAGTGGGACTAGCTCCTACGAGCAGTACTTC